What follows describes a single T cell receptor beta chain. This table comes from immunoSEQ multiplex PCR, and its TCRdb copy is limited to in-frame clones, with some not included. Counted here are approximately 160,000 clones, roughly 80% occurring once; the ten biggest clones make up roughly 3.5%. The germline V gene encodes CDR1 MNHEY and CDR2 SMNVEV (reference sequence). The CDR3 covers 14 residues. V gave up 6 bases and J gave up 4 bases; unmatched junction bases: 8. This specimen comes from a study of blood T cell repertoires in COVID-19. Study-wide context: Donors in the United States, Italy and Spain gave samples during acute or convalescent COVID-19.

The chain is built from TRBV27 and TRBJ1-2; 7 bases align to TRBD1. Sequencing was performed on peripheral blood. The sequence was collected from a woman over 75 with acute or convalescent COVID-19. The CDR3 DNA reads TGTGCCAGCAGATACAGGACAGGTTCCTATGGCTACACCTTC. This sequence encodes CASRYRTGSYGYTF.